The rows below give T cell receptor beta chains drawn from one sample of a study of T-cell reconstitution after alpha-beta-depleted transplantation in children. TCRdb independently ran MiXCR on the PCR reads; one entry per CDR3 protein. The data hold around 580,000 distinct CDR3 sequences, with 27% observed a single time. This sample comprised PBMCs, obtained before TCRalphabeta/CD19-depleted stem cell transplant. Source of these receptors: a boy in the first two years of life with Wiskott-Aldrich syndrome, due to receive a stem cell transplant. CDR3s include the opening cysteine and the closing phenylalanine or tryptophan. Fields, in order: clone size, D gene, J gene, V gene, CDR3 protein, CDR3 DNA. The D gene is left open where the match is weak. Clone size is stated in some rows and not others, as once, few, many or a class when expanded.

few,-,TRBJ2-7,TRBV12-3/TRBV12-4,CASSPGGGTVDFYEQYF,TGTGCCAGCAGTCCTGGAGGCGGGACGGTGGACTTCTACGAGCAGTACTTC
many,-,TRBJ1-5,TRBV4-1,CASSQSIGVNQPQHF,TGCGCCAGCAGCCAATCGATAGGGGTTAATCAGCCCCAGCATTTT
-,TRBD2,TRBJ2-7,TRBV12-3/TRBV12-4,CASSSVSGRRYEQYF,TGTGCCAGCAGTTCCGTTAGCGGGAGAAGGTACGAGCAGTACTTC
-,-,TRBJ2-7,TRBV30,CAWSVGYEQYF,TGTGCCTGGAGTGTCGGCTACGAGCAGTACTTC
-,-,TRBJ1-4,TRBV12-3/TRBV12-4,CASTVGGLEKLFF,TGTGCCAGCACCGTTGGGGGTTTGGAAAAACTGTTTTTT
-,-,TRBJ2-3,TRBV6-5,CASSYSRTSYTQYF,TGTGCCAGCAGTTACTCGAGGACTTCTTATACGCAGTATTTT
-,TRBD2,TRBJ2-3,TRBV5-1,CASSTTSGRALGTDTQYF,TGCGCCAGCAGCACGACTAGCGGGAGGGCCCTCGGCACAGATACGCAGTATTTT
few,-,TRBJ2-1,TRBV27,CASGRGPEQFF,TGTGCCAGCGGGAGGGGGCCTGAGCAGTTCTTC
few,-,TRBJ2-1,TRBV20-1,CSARPGGDEQFF,TGCAGTGCCCGCCCGGGTGGTGATGAGCAGTTCTTC
few,-,TRBJ2-5,TRBV7-2,CASSLRVVKETQYF,TGTGCCAGCAGCCTAAGGGTAGTAAAGGAGACCCAGTACTTC
few,-,TRBJ1-6,TRBV5-1,CASSLLAFSSPLHF,TGCGCCAGCAGCTTGTTGGCTTTTTCGTCACCCCTCCACTTT
-,-,TRBJ1-6,TRBV15,CPTSFGGGNSPLHF,TGTCCCACCAGCTTTGGAGGGGGTAATTCACCCCTCCACTTT
-,TRBD1,TRBJ2-6,TRBV12-3/TRBV12-4,CASAGTEHVLTF,TGTGCCAGCGCCGGGACAGAGCACGTCCTGACTTTC
-,TRBD2,TRBJ2-1,TRBV20-1,CSASTGLAGVVEQFF,TGCAGTGCTAGTACGGGACTAGCGGGAGTTGTTGAGCAGTTCTTC
few,-,TRBJ2-7,TRBV3-1,CASSQAPAGYEQYF,TGTGCCAGCAGCCAAGCCCCAGCTGGCTACGAGCAGTACTTC
-,-,TRBJ1-1,TRBV12-3/TRBV12-4,CASSLLGTSEAFF,TGTGCCAGCAGTTTACTGGGAACGAGTGAAGCTTTCTTT
-,-,TRBJ2-2,TRBV12-3/TRBV12-4,CASSFWAGGTGELFF,TGTGCCAGCAGTTTCTGGGCAGGGGGGACCGGGGAGCTGTTTTTT
few,-,TRBJ1-6,TRBV5-1,CASSLRQIGSPLHF,TGCGCCAGCAGCTTGAGGCAAATTGGTTCACCCCTCCACTTT
few,-,TRBJ2-7,TRBV20-1,CSAVQGTYEQYF,TGCAGTGCGGTTCAGGGAACCTACGAGCAGTACTTC
few,-,TRBJ1-6,TRBV5-5,CASSLENDSPLHF,TGTGCCAGCAGCTTAGAAAACGATTCACCCCTCCACTTT
few,TRBD1,TRBJ2-3,TRBV6-6,CASRTPQGAQYF,TGTGCCAGCAGGACCCCGCAGGGGGCGCAGTATTTT
few,TRBD1,TRBJ1-4,TRBV20-1,CSASDRWTGDEKLFF,TGCAGTGCTAGTGATCGATGGACAGGGGATGAAAAACTGTTTTTT